The rows below give T cell receptor beta chains drawn from one sample of a study of beta chain features in type 1 diabetes. Assay: immunoSEQ multiplex PCR; the TCRdb copy retains only in-frame clones and omits some. Of some 220,000 clones in the sample, under 13% were seen once. Sequencing was performed on central memory CD4+ T cells from blood. These receptors were collected from a man younger than 35 in good health. The CDR3 runs from the conserved cysteine through the conserved F or W. D genes are given only for firm matches. Clone size is shown for a subset of rows, as once, few, many or a class of expanded clone.

v_call,cdr3_length,j_call,d_call,clone_size,cdr3_aa,cdr3_nt
TRBV2,17,TRBJ2-4,TRBD2,many,CASSEASGSTAKNIQYF,TGTGCCAGCAGTGAGGCCAGCGGGAGTACGGCCAAAAACATTCAGTACTTC
TRBV30,11,TRBJ1-2,NA,few,CAIQSWYGYTF,TGTGCCATACAGTCGTGGTATGGCTACACCTTC
TRBV11-2,14,TRBJ2-7,NA,NA,CASSVDSLPYEQYF,TGTGCCAGCAGCGTGGACAGCCTCCCCTACGAGCAGTACTTC
TRBV28,14,TRBJ2-2,NA,NA,CASSLWVNTGELFF,TGTGCCAGCAGTTTATGGGTAAACACCGGGGAGCTGTTTTTT
TRBV7-9,14,TRBJ2-7,TRBD1,few,CASSLQGASYEQYF,TGTGCCAGCAGCTTACAGGGGGCCTCCTACGAGCAGTACTTC
TRBV27,13,TRBJ2-2,NA,once,CASSLDRTGELFF,TGTGCCAGCAGTTTAGACAGGACCGGGGAGCTGTTTTTT
TRBV7-2,13,TRBJ1-5,NA,few,CASTPDRNQPQHF,TGTGCCAGCACGCCGGACAGAAATCAGCCCCAGCATTTT
TRBV5-6,15,TRBJ2-5,TRBD1,NA,CASSLGTGYQETQYF,TGTGCCAGCAGCCTCGGGACAGGGTACCAAGAGACCCAGTACTTC
TRBV4-3,15,TRBJ2-1,NA,NA,CASSPRPQSYNEQFF,TGCGCCAGCAGCCCAAGACCCCAGTCCTACAATGAGCAGTTCTTC
TRBV18,13,TRBJ2-5,NA,NA,CASSPRSQETQYF,TGTGCCAGCTCACCAAGGTCTCAAGAGACCCAGTACTTC
TRBV28,19,TRBJ2-3,TRBD2,NA,CASSPVGPLAGVSTDTQYF,TGTGCCAGCAGTCCTGTTGGGCCCTTAGCGGGAGTCAGCACAGATACGCAGTATTTT
TRBV6-4,15,TRBJ2-1,TRBD2,few,CASSGELASYNEQFF,TGTGCCAGCAGTGGGGAACTAGCGTCCTACAATGAGCAGTTCTTC
TRBV15,13,TRBJ2-1,NA,NA,CATSRGWVNEQFF,TGTGCCACCAGCCGGGGATGGGTTAATGAGCAGTTCTTC
TRBV15,15,TRBJ2-4,NA,few,CATSRDPWTRNIQYF,TGTGCCACCAGCAGAGATCCCTGGACAAGAAACATTCAGTACTTC
TRBV29-1,15,TRBJ2-3,NA,NA,CSVGGREWGTDTQYF,TGCAGCGTGGGGGGTCGCGAATGGGGCACAGATACGCAGTATTTT
TRBV29-1,11,TRBJ1-2,NA,NA,CSVSTGYGYTF,TGCAGCGTTTCGACAGGCTATGGCTACACCTTC
TRBV5-1,17,TRBJ1-4,NA,few,CASSVSLTGGTNEKLFF,TGCGCCAGCAGCGTATCCTTGACGGGGGGCACTAATGAAAAACTGTTTTTT
TRBV4-2,15,TRBJ2-7,NA,few,CASRHALGGVNEQYF,TGTGCCAGCAGACATGCATTAGGAGGGGTTAACGAGCAGTACTTC
TRBV4-2,12,TRBJ2-3,TRBD1,NA,CASSRDRGTQYF,TGTGCCAGCAGCCGCGACAGGGGTACGCAGTATTTT
TRBV7-2,13,TRBJ2-1,NA,NA,CASSSNSYNEQFF,TGTGCCAGCAGCTCGAACTCCTACAATGAGCAGTTCTTC
TRBV29-1,14,TRBJ2-7,NA,NA,CSVENRGAFYEQYF,TGCAGCGTCGAAAATAGGGGGGCGTTCTACGAGCAGTACTTC
TRBV28,14,TRBJ2-5,TRBD2,NA,CASSFLREAETQYF,TGTGCCAGCAGTTTCCTGCGGGAGGCAGAGACCCAGTACTTC
TRBV18,14,TRBJ2-1,TRBD2,many,CASSPTSGSNEQFF,TGTGCCAGCTCACCAACTAGCGGGAGCAATGAGCAGTTCTTC
TRBV30,15,TRBJ2-6,NA,few,CAWSLGLSGANVLTF,TGTGCCTGGAGTCTCGGCCTTTCTGGGGCCAACGTCCTGACTTTC
TRBV9,15,TRBJ2-1,NA,NA,CASSVGISSYNEQFF,TGTGCCAGCAGCGTAGGGATTAGCTCCTACAATGAGCAGTTCTTC
TRBV29-1,12,TRBJ1-4,NA,few,CSATAVNEKLFF,TGCAGCGCCACTGCGGTAAATGAAAAACTGTTTTTT
TRBV5-1,15,TRBJ2-2,NA,few,CASGPRPVGGGELFF,TGCGCCAGCGGACCCCGACCGGTGGGAGGCGGGGAGCTGTTTTTT
TRBV7-9,17,TRBJ2-6,NA,few,CASSLATIETGANVLTF,TGTGCCAGCAGCTTAGCGACTATAGAGACTGGGGCCAACGTCCTGACTTTC
TRBV28,11,TRBJ2-7,NA,NA,CAVGDTREQYF,TGTGCCGTGGGTGACACGCGCGAGCAGTACTTC
TRBV18,14,TRBJ1-5,TRBD1,NA,CASSIQTGDQPQHF,TGTGCCAGCTCAATTCAGACAGGGGATCAGCCCCAGCATTTT
TRBV6-1,18,TRBJ2-3,TRBD2,NA,CASSEGGTSVSSTDTQYF,TGTGCCAGCAGTGAAGGTGGGACTAGCGTCTCTAGCACAGATACGCAGTATTTT
TRBV27,14,TRBJ1-4,NA,few,CASKERDGDEKLFF,TGTGCCAGCAAAGAGCGGGACGGCGATGAAAAACTGTTTTTT
TRBV30,13,TRBJ2-1,NA,NA,CAWTRTPSNEQFF,TGTGCCTGGACCCGGACCCCCTCGAATGAGCAGTTCTTC
TRBV29-1,13,TRBJ2-5,TRBD2,many,CSAGYGGVETQYF,TGCAGCGCTGGATACGGGGGGGTCGAGACCCAGTACTTC
TRBV2,14,TRBJ2-3,TRBD2,NA,CASRGLAGVDTQYF,TGTGCCAGCCGAGGACTAGCGGGAGTAGATACGCAGTATTTT
TRBV7-9,11,TRBJ2-1,NA,NA,CASSLPGEQFF,TGTGCCAGCAGCTTGCCGGGGGAGCAGTTCTTC
TRBV18,16,TRBJ1-3,NA,few,CASSPPVARSGNTIYF,TGTGCCAGCTCACCACCGGTCGCCCGCTCTGGAAACACCATATATTTT
TRBV25-1,13,TRBJ1-1,TRBD1,many,CASSVTGGTEAFF,TGTGCCAGCAGTGTAACAGGGGGCACTGAAGCTTTCTTT
TRBV7-3,14,TRBJ1-2,TRBD1,NA,CASSGTGGTYGYTF,TGTGCCAGCAGCGGGACAGGGGGCACCTATGGCTACACCTTC
TRBV30,17,TRBJ1-5,TRBD1,NA,CAWSSEQGMVSNQPQHF,TGTGCCTGGAGTTCAGAACAGGGGATGGTTAGCAATCAGCCCCAGCATTTT
TRBV7-8,19,TRBJ2-3,TRBD2,NA,CASSLARLAGGRSTDTQYF,TGTGCCAGCAGCTTAGCACGTCTAGCGGGAGGACGTAGCACAGATACGCAGTATTTT
TRBV6-6,13,TRBJ2-3,TRBD2,few,CASSLTSADTQYF,TGTGCCAGCAGCCTGACTAGCGCAGATACGCAGTATTTT
TRBV29-1,12,TRBJ2-7,NA,NA,CSVEDRAREQYF,TGCAGCGTTGAAGATCGGGCAAGGGAGCAGTACTTC
TRBV7-2,16,TRBJ2-6,NA,NA,CASSSLQGTGANVLTF,TGTGCCAGCAGCTCCCTACAGGGTACTGGGGCCAACGTCCTGACTTTC
TRBV29-1,14,TRBJ1-2,NA,many,CSVVPKDVNIGYTF,TGCAGCGTTGTTCCCAAGGACGTGAATATTGGCTACACCTTC
TRBV4-3,15,TRBJ2-1,NA,many,CASSQEVHAYNEQFF,TGCGCCAGCAGCCAAGAAGTACACGCCTACAATGAGCAGTTCTTC
TRBV18,14,TRBJ1-2,NA,few,CASSPPSEGLGYTF,TGTGCCAGCTCACCACCGTCCGAGGGTTTAGGCTACACCTTC
TRBV9,15,TRBJ2-6,NA,once,CASSVLWAGANVLTF,TGTGCCAGCAGCGTACTCTGGGCTGGGGCCAACGTCCTGACTTTC